What follows describes a single TCR beta chain. Its target is unknown. These data originate in a study of cytomegalovirus exposure and HLA in healthy donors. Primers included in the PCR were 60 Vbeta and 13 Jbeta primers. Sequenced by immunoSEQ multiplex PCR; TCRdb stores in-frame clones only, minus some. In the table there are roughly 190,000 clones, around three quarters of which are singletons. General study findings and limits: A later look showed TCR association rates differing by HLA locus, highest for DRB1 and lowest for HLA-C. Researchers reported from a later analysis that most CMV-associated TCR beta chains appeared HLA-restricted. It emerged from a later analysis that several of the most significant clusters appeared to be linked to common viral pathogens. It was confirmed in vitro that a few of the CMV-associated chains were specific for CMV antigens.

The CDR3 length is 15 residues. The V gene lost 1 base and the J gene lost 2 bases, with 6 bases spanning the gap. Germline V gene data show CDR1 as MGHRA and CDR2 as YSYEKL. The clonotype comes from a young woman in good health and CMV-seronegative. Sequenced material: PBMCs. The V call is TRBV4-1, the J call TRBJ1-6, with no clear D. The CDR3 DNA reads as TGCGCCAGCAGCCAAGGGAGGGCCTATAATTCACCCCTCCACTTT. This gives the protein CASSQGRAYNSPLHF.